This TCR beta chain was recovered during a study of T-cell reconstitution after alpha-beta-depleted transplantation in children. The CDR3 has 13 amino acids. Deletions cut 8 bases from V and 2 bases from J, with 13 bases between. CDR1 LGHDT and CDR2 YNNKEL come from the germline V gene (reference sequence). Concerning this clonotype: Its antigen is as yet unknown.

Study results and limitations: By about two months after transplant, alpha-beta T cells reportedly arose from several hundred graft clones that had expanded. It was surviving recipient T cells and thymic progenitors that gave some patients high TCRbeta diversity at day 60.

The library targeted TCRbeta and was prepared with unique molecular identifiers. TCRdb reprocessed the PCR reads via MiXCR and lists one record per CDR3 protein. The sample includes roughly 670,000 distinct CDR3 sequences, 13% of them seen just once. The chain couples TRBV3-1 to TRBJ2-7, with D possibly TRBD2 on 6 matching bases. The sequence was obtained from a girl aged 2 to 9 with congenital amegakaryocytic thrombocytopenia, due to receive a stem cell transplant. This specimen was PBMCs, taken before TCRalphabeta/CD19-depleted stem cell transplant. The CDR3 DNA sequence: TGTGCCAGCGCAGAGGGACTTACCTACGAGCAGTACTTC. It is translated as CASAEGLTYEQYF.